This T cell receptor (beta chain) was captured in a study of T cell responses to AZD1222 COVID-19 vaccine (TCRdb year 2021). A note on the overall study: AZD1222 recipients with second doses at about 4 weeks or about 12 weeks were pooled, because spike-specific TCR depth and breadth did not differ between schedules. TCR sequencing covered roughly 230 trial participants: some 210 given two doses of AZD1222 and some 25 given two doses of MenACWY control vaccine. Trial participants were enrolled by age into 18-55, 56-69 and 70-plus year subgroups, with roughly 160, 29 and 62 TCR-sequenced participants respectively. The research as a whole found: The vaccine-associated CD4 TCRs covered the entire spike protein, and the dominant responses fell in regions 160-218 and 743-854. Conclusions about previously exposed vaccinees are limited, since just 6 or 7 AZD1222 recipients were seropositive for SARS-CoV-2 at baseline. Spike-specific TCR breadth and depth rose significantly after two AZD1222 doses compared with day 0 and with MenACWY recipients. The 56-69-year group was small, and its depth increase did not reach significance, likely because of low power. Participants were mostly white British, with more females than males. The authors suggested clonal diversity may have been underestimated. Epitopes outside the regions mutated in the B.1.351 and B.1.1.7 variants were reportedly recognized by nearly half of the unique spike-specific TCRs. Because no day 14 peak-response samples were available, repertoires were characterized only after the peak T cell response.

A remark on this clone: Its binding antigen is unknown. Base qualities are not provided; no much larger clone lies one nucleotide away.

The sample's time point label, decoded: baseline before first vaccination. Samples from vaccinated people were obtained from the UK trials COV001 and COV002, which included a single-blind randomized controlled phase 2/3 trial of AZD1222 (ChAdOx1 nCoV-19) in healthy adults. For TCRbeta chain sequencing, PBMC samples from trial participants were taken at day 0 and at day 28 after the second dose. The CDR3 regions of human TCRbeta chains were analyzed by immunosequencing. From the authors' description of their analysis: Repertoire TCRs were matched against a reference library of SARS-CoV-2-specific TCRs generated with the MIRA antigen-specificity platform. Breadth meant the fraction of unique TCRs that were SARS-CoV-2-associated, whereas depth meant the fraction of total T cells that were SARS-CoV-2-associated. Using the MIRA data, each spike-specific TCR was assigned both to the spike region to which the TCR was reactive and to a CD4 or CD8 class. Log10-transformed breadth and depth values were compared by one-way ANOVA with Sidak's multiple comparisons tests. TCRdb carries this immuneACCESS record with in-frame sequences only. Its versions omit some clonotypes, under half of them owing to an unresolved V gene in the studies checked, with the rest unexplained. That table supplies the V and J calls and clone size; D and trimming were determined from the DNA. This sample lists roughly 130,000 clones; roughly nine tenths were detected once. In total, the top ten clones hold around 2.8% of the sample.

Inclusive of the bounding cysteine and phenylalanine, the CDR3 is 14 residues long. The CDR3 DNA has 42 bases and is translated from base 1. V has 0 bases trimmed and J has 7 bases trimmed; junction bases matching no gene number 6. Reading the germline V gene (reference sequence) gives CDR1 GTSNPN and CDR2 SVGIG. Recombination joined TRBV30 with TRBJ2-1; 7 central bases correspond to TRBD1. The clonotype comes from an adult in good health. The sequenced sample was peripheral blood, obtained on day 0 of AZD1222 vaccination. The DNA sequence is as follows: TGTGCCTGGAGTGTAACCCGCAGGGGGAATGAGCAGTTCTTC. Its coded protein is CAWSVTRRGNEQFF. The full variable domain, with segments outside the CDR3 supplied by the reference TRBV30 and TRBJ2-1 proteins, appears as SQTIHQWPATLVQPVGSPLSLECTVEGTSNPNLYWYRQAAGRGLQLLFYSVGIGQISSEVPQNLSASRPQDRQFILSSKKLLLSDSGFYLCAWSVTRRGNEQFFGPGTRLTVL.